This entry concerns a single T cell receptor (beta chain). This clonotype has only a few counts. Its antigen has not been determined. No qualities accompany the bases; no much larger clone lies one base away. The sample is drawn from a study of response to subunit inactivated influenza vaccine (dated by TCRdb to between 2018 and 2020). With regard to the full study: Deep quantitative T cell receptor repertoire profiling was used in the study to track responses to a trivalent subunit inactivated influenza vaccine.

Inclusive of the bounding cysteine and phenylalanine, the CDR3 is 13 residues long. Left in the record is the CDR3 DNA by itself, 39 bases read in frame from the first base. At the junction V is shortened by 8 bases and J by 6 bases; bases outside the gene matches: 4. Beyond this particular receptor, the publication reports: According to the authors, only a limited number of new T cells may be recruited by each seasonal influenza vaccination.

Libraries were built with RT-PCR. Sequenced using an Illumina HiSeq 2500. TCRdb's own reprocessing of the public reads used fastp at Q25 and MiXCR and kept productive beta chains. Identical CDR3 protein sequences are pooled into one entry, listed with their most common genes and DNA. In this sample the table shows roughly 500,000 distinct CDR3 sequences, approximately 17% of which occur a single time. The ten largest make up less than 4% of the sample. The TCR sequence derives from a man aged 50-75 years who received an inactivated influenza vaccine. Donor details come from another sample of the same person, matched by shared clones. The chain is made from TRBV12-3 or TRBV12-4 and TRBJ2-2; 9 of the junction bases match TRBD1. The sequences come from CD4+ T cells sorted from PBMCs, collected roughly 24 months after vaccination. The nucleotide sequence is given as TGTGCCAGCGGACAGGGGTTCGCCGGGGAGCTGTTTTTT. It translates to CASGQGFAGELFF.